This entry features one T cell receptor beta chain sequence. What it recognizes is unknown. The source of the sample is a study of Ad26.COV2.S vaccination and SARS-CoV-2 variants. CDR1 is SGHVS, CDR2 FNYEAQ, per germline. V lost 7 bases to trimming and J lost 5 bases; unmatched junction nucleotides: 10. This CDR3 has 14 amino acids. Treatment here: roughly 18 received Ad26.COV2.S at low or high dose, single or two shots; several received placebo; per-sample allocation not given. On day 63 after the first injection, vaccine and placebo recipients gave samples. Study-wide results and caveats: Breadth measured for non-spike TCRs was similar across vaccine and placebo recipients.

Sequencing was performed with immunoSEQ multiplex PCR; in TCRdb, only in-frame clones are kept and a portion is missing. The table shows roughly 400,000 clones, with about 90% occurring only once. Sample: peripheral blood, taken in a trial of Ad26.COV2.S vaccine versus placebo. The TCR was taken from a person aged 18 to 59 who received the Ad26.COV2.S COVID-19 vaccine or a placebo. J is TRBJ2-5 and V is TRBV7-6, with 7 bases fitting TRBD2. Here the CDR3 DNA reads TGTGCCAGCACGTCAGCGGGGACTTGGGAGACCCAGTACTTC. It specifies CASTSAGTWETQYF.